The 19 T cell receptor beta chains given below trace back to one sample, sequenced in a study of blood T cell repertoires in COVID-19. Sequencing used immunoSEQ multiplex PCR; TCRdb keeps in-frame clones, though not all of them. The profile covers a few hundred thousand clones, with about 90% appearing a single time and roughly 1% taken by the ten largest. Sequencing input: PBMCs or T cells enriched from blood (not recorded which). These receptors originate from a woman aged 25 to 39 who had recovered from COVID-19.

The chain links TRBV5-6 to TRBJ1-1, with D maybe TRBD1 (5 bases). Germline-derived CDR1 and CDR2 are SGHDT and YYEEEE. The CDR3 covers 17 residues. V lost 3 bases and J lost 1, with 19 bases in between. The CDR3 sequence: CASSSGWARRGNTEAFF. The CDR3 coding sequence is TGTGCCAGCAGCTCAGGATGGGCCCGGAGGGGGAACACTGAAGCTTTCTTT.

V and J are TRBV9 and TRBJ2-3; D possibly corresponds to TRBD1 (5 bases). The germline CDR1 and CDR2 sequences are SGDLS and YYNGEE. The CDR3 consists of 15 residues. The V end was cut by 2 bases, the J end by 0 bases, with 10 bases between. CDR3 sequence: CASSVQGYSTDTQYF. Here the CDR3 DNA reads TGTGCCAGCAGCGTCCAGGGTTATAGCACAGATACGCAGTATTTT. The complete variable domain, with remaining parts taken from reference TRBV9 and TRBJ2-3, reads DSGVTQTPKHLITATGQRVTLRCSPRSGDLSVYWYQQSLDQGLQFLIQYYNGEERAKGNILERFSAQQFPDLHSELNLSSLELGDSALYFCASSVQGYSTDTQYFGPGTRLTVL.

This chain connects TRBV19 to TRBJ1-2; D gene uncertain. CDR1 and CDR2 (germline): LNHDA, SQIVND (reference sequence). This CDR3 has 15 amino acids. Deletions cut 0 bases from V and 3 bases from J, with 11 bases between. The CDR3 loop is CASSIDWPIHYGYTF. The CDR3 nucleotides read TGTGCCAGTAGTATAGATTGGCCCATTCACTATGGCTACACCTTC.

The chain uses TRBV9 and TRBJ1-4, with 7 bases fitting TRBD1. Per germline, CDR1 SGDLS and CDR2 YYNGEE. The CDR3 runs to 16 residues. V lost 0 bases, J lost 3 bases, and 5 bases stayed unmatched. The CDR3 is CASSVATGAANEKLFF. The CDR3, as DNA: TGTGCCAGCAGCGTAGCTACAGGGGCGGCTAATGAAAAACTGTTTTTT.

The V gene is TRBV5-4, the J gene TRBJ2-2; TRBD1 agrees at 10 bases. Looked up from germline, CDR1 is SGHNT and CDR2 is YYREEE (reference sequence). This CDR3 has 16 residues. V lost 4 bases to trimming and J lost 2 bases; unmatched junction nucleotides: 5. The CDR3 bases are TGTGCCAGCAGCCGAGGGACAGGGGCTAACACCGGGGAGCTGTTTTTT. Its protein is CASSRGTGANTGELFF.

The chain joins TRBV5-6 to TRBJ1-2; the D is unclear. The CDR3 sequence is 16 residues long. Germline CDR1 SGHDT, CDR2 YYEEEE. V was shortened by 0 bases and J by 14 bases, with 26 bases between the two germline ends. CDR3 protein: CASSLEIFGRSTRRTF. The CDR3 DNA sequence: TGTGCCAGCAGCTTGGAGATCTTCGGCAGGTCGACCCGAAGAACCTTC.

The rearrangement links TRBV7-9 to TRBJ2-7; the D gene is possibly TRBD1 (6 bases). This CDR3 spans 13 amino acids. V lost 0 bases and J lost 7, with 10 bases in between. Germline loops: CDR1 SEHNR, CDR2 FQNEAQ (reference sequence). Here the CDR3 reads CASSLAGAREQYF. The CDR3 DNA follows: TGTGCCAGCAGCTTAGCGGGGGCCAGAGAGCAGTACTTC.

This clone was seen a single time. The chain has TRBV5-1 and TRBJ2-5; TRBD2 matches 13 bases. Per germline, CDR1 SGHRS and CDR2 YFSETQ. V lost 4 bases, J lost 1 base, and 7 bases stayed unmatched. CDR3 length equals 17 residues. The CDR3: CASSRGLAGFRQETQYF. CDR3 bases: TGCGCCAGCAGCCGGGGACTAGCGGGGTTCCGCCAAGAGACCCAGTACTTC.

The chain couples TRBV12-3 or TRBV12-4 to TRBJ2-5; a possible D gene is TRBD1 (6 bases). This CDR3 contains 13 residues. The ends were cut back, 3 bases at V and 4 bases at J, with 9 bases in the middle. The CDR3 nucleotides read TGTGCCAGCAGTTTGGACAGCCGAGAGACCCAGTACTTC. Amino acid sequence: CASSLDSRETQYF.

This clone was detected only once. The chain employs TRBV3-1 (or the pseudogene TRBV3-2) and TRBJ2-2; no clear D gene. Germline V lookup: CDR1 LGHDT, CDR2 YNNKEL (reference sequence). This CDR3 comprises 15 residues. Between the trimmed V and J ends, which lost 4 bases and 2 bases, there was a span of 11 bases. CDR3 coding DNA: TGTGCCAGCAGCCTCAGGCAGTTTAACACCGGGGAGCTGTTTTTT. Translation gives CASSLRQFNTGELFF.

This chain links TRBV7-2 with TRBJ2-3; TRBD2 might be the D (6 bases). Deletions cut 0 bases from V and 0 bases from J, with 7 bases between. The V gene's germline CDR1 is SGHTA and CDR2 FQGNSA. The CDR3 loop spans 15 amino acids. Here the CDR3 DNA reads TGTGCCAGCAGCTTAGCAAGCGGGAGCACAGATACGCAGTATTTT. It codes for CASSLASGSTDTQYF.

The chain combines TRBV6-1 with TRBJ2-7; D gene unclear. With 2 bases removed from V and 2 bases from J, the gap between germline ends came to 4 bases. The V gene's germline CDR1 is MNHNS and CDR2 SASEGT. There are 12 residues in the CDR3. The CDR3 nucleotides are TGTGCCAGCAGTGAACCGGCCTACGAGCAGTACTTC. Amino acids: CASSEPAYEQYF.

This sequence joins TRBV23-1 and TRBJ2-3, with a weak D call TRBD2 (5 bases). TRBV23-1 is assigned to the ORF class and has an uncertain function. CDR3 length: 13 residues. Deletions cut 6 bases from V and 9 bases from J, with 16 bases between. CDR3 DNA sequence: TGCGCCAGCAGCCCGTTAAACTCGGGGACGCAGTATTTT. Protein sequence: CASSPLNSGTQYF.

The chain recombines TRBV5-4 with TRBJ1-1, with TRBD1 identical over 10 bases. Germline loops: CDR1 SGHNT, CDR2 YYREEE (reference sequence). The CDR3 is 15 amino acids. V was clipped by 4 bases and J by 5 bases; unmatched bases: 8. This chain's CDR3 is CASSTRQGAGTEAFF. The CDR3 region has the DNA TGTGCCAGCAGCACAAGACAGGGGGCAGGGACTGAAGCTTTCTTT.

The genes are TRBV28 and TRBJ1-5, with TRBD1 identical over 7 bases. This CDR3 spans 15 amino acids. Germline CDR1 is MDHEN and CDR2 is SYDVKM. The junction had 10 bases not matched to a gene; V was cut back by 5 bases and J by 6 bases. In DNA, the CDR3 is TGTGCCAGCAGTCGGTGGCAGGGGGTAGGTCAGCCCCAGCATTTT. Translating it yields CASSRWQGVGQPQHF.

The chain carries TRBV3-1 (or the pseudogene TRBV3-2) and TRBJ1-3; D gene uncertain. V shed 3 bases and J shed 4 bases, with 16 bases lying between them. Germline CDR1 is LGHDT and CDR2 is YNNKEL (reference sequence). The CDR3 is made up of 16 amino acids. CDR3 region: CASSHARGLEGNTIYF. DNA of the CDR3: TGTGCCAGCAGCCACGCGCGAGGGCTAGAAGGAAACACCATATATTTT.

J is TRBJ2-2 and V is TRBV11-2; possibly TRBD2 for D (6 bases). From germline, CDR1 is SGHAT and CDR2 FQNNGV. The V and J ends lost 1 base and 13 bases respectively, with 10 bases between them. This CDR3 contains 12 residues. This CDR3 is CASSLGLVGLFF. The CDR3 DNA reads TGTGCCAGCAGCTTAGGACTAGTCGGGCTGTTTTTT. Supplemented by reference TRBV11-2 and TRBJ2-2, the full variable domain reads EAGVAQSPRYKIIEKRQSVAFWCNPISGHATLYWYQQILGQGPKLLIQFQNNGVVDDSQLPKDRFSAERLKGVDSTLKIQPAKLEDSAVYLCASSLGLVGLFFGEGSRLTVL.

This sequence joins TRBV3-1 (or the pseudogene TRBV3-2) and TRBJ1-4, with D maybe TRBD1 (5 bases). The germline V and J ends were trimmed by 4 bases and 8 bases, with 14 bases remaining between them. The CDR3 contains 14 residues. Germline V CDR1 and CDR2: LGHDT, YNNKEL (reference sequence). The CDR3 protein is CASSPGHGGEKLFF. The CDR3 DNA is TGTGCCAGCAGCCCCGGACACGGTGGGGAAAAACTGTTTTTT.

The CDR3 DNA sequence: TGTGCCAGCAGCGACGGCGGACAGGGGGCAGGTTCACCCCTCCACTTT. Protein product: CASSDGGQGAGSPLHF. The gene calls are TRBV9 and TRBJ1-6; TRBD1 aligns across 11 bases. This CDR3 contains 16 residues. Looked up from germline, CDR1 is SGDLS and CDR2 is YYNGEE. The ends lost 3 bases at V and 9 bases at J; junction bases unmatched: 8.